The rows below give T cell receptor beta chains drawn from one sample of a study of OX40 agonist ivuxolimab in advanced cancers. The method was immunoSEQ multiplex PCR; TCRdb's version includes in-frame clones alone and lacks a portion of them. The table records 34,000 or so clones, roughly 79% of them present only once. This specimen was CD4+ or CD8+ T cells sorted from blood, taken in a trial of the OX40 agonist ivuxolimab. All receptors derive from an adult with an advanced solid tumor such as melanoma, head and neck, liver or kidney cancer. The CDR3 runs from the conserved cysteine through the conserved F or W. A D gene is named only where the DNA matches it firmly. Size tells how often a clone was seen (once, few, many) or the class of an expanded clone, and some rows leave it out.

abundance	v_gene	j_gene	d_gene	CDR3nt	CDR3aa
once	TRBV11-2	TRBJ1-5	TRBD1	TGTGCCAGCAGCTTGGACGGGACAGGGCATCAGCCCCAGCATTTT	CASSLDGTGHQPQHF
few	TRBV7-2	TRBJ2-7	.	TGTGCCAGCAGCTTAGTAGTTCTCTCCTACGAGCAGTACTTC	CASSLVVLSYEQYF
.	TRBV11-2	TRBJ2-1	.	TGTGCCAGCAGCTTAGTCAGTCAGATATACAATGAGCAGTTCTTC	CASSLVSQIYNEQFF
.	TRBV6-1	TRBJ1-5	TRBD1	TGTGCCAGCAGTGAAGCAGGAACTAGGGACAGGGGACGTCAGCCCCAGCATTTT	CASSEAGTRDRGRQPQHF
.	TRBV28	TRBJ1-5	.	TGTGCCAGCAGTCGAGGGGTAGGTCAGCCCCAGCATTTT	CASSRGVGQPQHF
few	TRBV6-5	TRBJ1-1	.	TGTGCCAGCAGTCCTGGGTGGAGGCGAACTGAAGCTTTCTTT	CASSPGWRRTEAFF
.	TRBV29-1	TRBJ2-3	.	TGCAGCGTTGGTCGGGGGGCCACAGATACGCAGTATTTT	CSVGRGATDTQYF
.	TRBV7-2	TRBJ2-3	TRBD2	TGTGCCAGCAGCCCCTCCCGGACTAGCGGAAGCACAGATACGCAGTATTTT	CASSPSRTSGSTDTQYF
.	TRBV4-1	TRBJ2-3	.	TGCGCCAGCAGCTTCCGACAATCTAATACGCAGTATTTT	CASSFRQSNTQYF
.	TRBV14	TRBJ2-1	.	TGTGCCAGCAGTCCGGGGGCCCTCGCATTGAGTGAGCAGTTCTTC	CASSPGALALSEQFF
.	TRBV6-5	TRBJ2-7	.	TGTGCCAGCAGTTTAGGATCTTTTTCGACCTACGAGCAGTACTTC	CASSLGSFSTYEQYF